A single sample gave rise to the 30 T cell receptor beta chains below, sequenced in a study of blood T cells in healthy people across ages (dated by TCRdb to the mid-2010s). Libraries were built with 5' RACE. The sample was run on an Illumina HiSeq 2500. A second PCR of roughly 7 to 12 cycles was run with a J-beta primer mix and a sample-barcoded 5' primer. TCRdb handled the public reads itself, with Q25 trimming in fastp and clone calling in MiXCR, and kept productive beta chains. Every distinct CDR3 protein forms one entry, paired with its most common genes and DNA. Counted in this sample were hundreds of thousands of distinct CDR3 sequences; roughly three fifths of them appeared once. Of the sample, around 37% falls within the top ten clones. Sequenced: blood. These receptors all come from a man in his 60s in good health.

Ten or more counts support this clonotype. The chain couples TRBV4-1 to TRBJ2-6; TRBD1 aligns across 7 bases. In germline, CDR1 is MGHRA, CDR2 YSYEKL. Germline trimming cut 4 bases from V and 0 bases from J; bases unmatched to any gene: 9. The CDR3 covers 18 residues. CDR3 sequence: CASSPLVGTVSGANVLTF. The CDR3 DNA reads TGCGCCAGCAGCCCCCTCGTCGGGACAGTCTCTGGGGCCAACGTCCTGACTTTC.

The sample holds one count of this clonotype. V and J are TRBV4-2 and TRBJ2-3; the match to TRBD2 covers 7 bases. This CDR3 is 18 amino acids long. The junction had 12 bases not matched to a gene; V was cut back by 0 bases and J by 3 bases. Germline values: CDR1 LGHNA, CDR2 YNFKEQ. The CDR3 sequence is CASSQDKGSGAWTDTQYF. Written as DNA, the CDR3 is TGTGCCAGCAGCCAAGATAAAGGCAGCGGGGCTTGGACAGATACGCAGTATTTT.

The chain recombines TRBV6-6 with TRBJ2-7; D gene unclear. V lost 2 bases to trimming and J lost 3 bases, with 8 bases between them. The CDR3 is 13 residues long. Germline CDR1 MNHNY, CDR2 SVGAGI (reference sequence). The CDR3 sequence: CASSYVGNYEQYF. CDR3 DNA: TGTGCCAGCAGTTACGTGGGAAACTACGAGCAGTACTTC.

This clonotype appeared a few times. CDR3 region: CASSSPWTGVYEQYF. CDR3 nucleotides: TGTGCCAGCAGCTCACCGTGGACAGGGGTCTACGAGCAGTACTTC. The chain has TRBV7-9 and TRBJ2-7, with 9 bases lining up with TRBD1. J gave up 3 bases and V 4 bases, and 7 bases lay outside the gene matches. CDR1 and CDR2 from the germline V gene are SEHNR and FQNEAQ (reference sequence). The CDR3 has 15 amino acids.

The chain uses TRBV20-1 and TRBJ1-2, with 8 bases identical to TRBD1. V trimming: 6 bases; J trimming: 9 bases; junction bases outside the gene matches: 12. The CDR3 runs to 13 residues. Per germline, CDR1 DFQATT and CDR2 SNEGSKA (reference sequence). DNA of the CDR3: TGCAGTGCGAGACGGACAGGGCTGTATAGCTACACCTTC. This translates into CSARRTGLYSYTF.

The chain links TRBV3-1 to TRBJ2-3; possible D gene TRBD1, 5 bases. Germline loops: CDR1 LGHDT, CDR2 YNNKEL (reference sequence). Deletions cut 2 bases from V and 2 bases from J, with 17 bases between. The CDR3 contains 17 residues. CDR3 amino acids: CASSQSLQGLVTDTQYF. DNA of the CDR3: TGTGCCAGCAGCCAATCCTTGCAGGGCCTGGTCACAGATACGCAGTATTTT.

Only a few counts were recorded for this clonotype. The gene calls are TRBV29-1 and TRBJ1-2; D call uncertain. In germline, CDR1 is SQVTM, CDR2 ANQGSEA. Trimming stripped 4 bases from V and 1 base from J, with 10 bases between. The CDR3 extends over 13 amino acids. Here the CDR3 DNA reads TGCAGCGTTGGACGGATAAGTAACTATGGCTACACCTTC. Translated: CSVGRISNYGYTF.

This chain joins TRBV20-1 and TRBJ2-7, with 7 bases matching TRBD2. The J call may be wrong; the DNA end is better matched by TRBJ2-5. The germline V gene has CDR1 DFQATT and CDR2 SNEGSKA (reference sequence). The CDR3 has 15 residues. The CDR3 DNA sequence: TGCAGTGCCGGCAGGGCTAGCGGACCGAAAGAGACCCAGTACTTC. It codes for CSAGRASGPKETQYF.

With respect to this clonotype: The junction differs from germline at one of its ends, possibly a read error. The V and J genes are TRBV3-1 and TRBJ2-5; 8 bases line up with TRBD1. The germline V gene has CDR1 LGHDT and CDR2 YNNKEL (reference sequence). The CDR3 sequence is 15 residues long. In nucleotides, the CDR3 is TGTGCTAGCAGCCAAGCGGACAGGGACAAAGAGACCCAGTACTTC. Protein sequence: CASSQADRDKETQYF.

This clonotype was recorded many times. The J gene is TRBJ2-5, the V gene TRBV18; D may match TRBD1 or TRBD2 (5 bases each). Germline V gene lookup returns CDR1 KGHSH and CDR2 LQKENI. This CDR3 is 15 amino acids long. Trimming left V 3 bases short and J 3 bases short, with 14 bases between. CDR3 bases: TGTGCCAGCTCACCTCCGGGGACCCCAAAAGAGACCCAGTACTTC. It specifies CASSPPGTPKETQYF. Full variable domain (remainder filled in from reference TRBV18 and TRBJ2-5): NAGVMQNPRHLVRRRGQEARLRCSPMKGHSHVYWYRQLPEEGLKFMVYLQKENIIDESGMPKERFSAEFPKEGPSILRIQQVVRGDSAAYFCASSPPGTPKETQYFGPGTRLLVL.

The chain employs TRBV20-1 and TRBJ2-5, with 10 bases aligning to TRBD1. Per the germline V gene, CDR1 is DFQATT and CDR2 is SNEGSKA (reference sequence). The CDR3 totals 12 residues. Losses at the gene ends were 6 bases for V and 11 bases for J; bases not matched to a gene: 9. In DNA, the CDR3 is TGCAGTGCCCACGACAGGGGGCTCGGGCAGTACTTC. Translated: CSAHDRGLGQYF.

This chain links TRBV12-3 or TRBV12-4 with TRBJ2-3; unclear D gene. Trimming shortened V by 2 bases and J by 6 bases, and 12 bases separated the two germline ends. There are 14 residues in the CDR3. This CDR3 reads CASSLSLPRDTQYF. CDR3 coding DNA: TGTGCCAGCAGTTTAAGTTTACCCCGGGATACGCAGTATTTT.

The chain is built from TRBV18 and TRBJ2-7, with TRBD1 matching 8 bases. The V segment lost 3 bases and the J segment 4 bases; nucleotides outside the gene matches: 5. Germline V lookup: CDR1 KGHSH, CDR2 LQKENI. CDR3 size: 14 residues. The CDR3 nucleotides are TGTGCCAGCTCACCGGACAGGGAGCAATACGAGCAGTACTTC. Encoded protein: CASSPDREQYEQYF. The whole variable domain, filled in from reference TRBV18 and TRBJ2-7, reads NAGVMQNPRHLVRRRGQEARLRCSPMKGHSHVYWYRQLPEEGLKFMVYLQKENIIDESGMPKERFSAEFPKEGPSILRIQQVVRGDSAAYFCASSPDREQYEQYFGPGTRLTVT.

The V and J genes are TRBV12-3 or TRBV12-4 and TRBJ1-2, with 7 bases that match TRBD1. V shed 2 bases, J shed 4 bases, and the junction held 7 bases outside the gene matches. This CDR3 has 15 amino acids. CDR3 in amino acids: CASSLPTGTRYGYTF. The DNA of the CDR3 is TGTGCCAGCAGTTTACCGACAGGGACGCGCTATGGCTACACCTTC.

This chain uses TRBV3-1 with TRBJ2-5; 10 bases map to TRBD1. V dropped 4 bases and J dropped 3; count of bases not matched to a gene: 8. This CDR3 comprises 16 residues. CDR1 is LGHDT, CDR2 YNNKEL, per germline (reference sequence). The CDR3 protein is CASSPLPGQGKETQYF. CDR3 in DNA: TGTGCCAGCAGCCCCCTCCCGGGACAGGGGAAAGAGACCCAGTACTTC.

The rearrangement uses TRBV12-3 or TRBV12-4 and TRBJ2-2; D gene unclear. V shed 3 bases and J shed 2 bases, with 10 bases lying between them. This CDR3 comprises 15 residues. CDR3 region: CASSFGQPNTGELFF. CDR3 coding DNA: TGTGCCAGCAGTTTTGGGCAGCCTAACACCGGGGAGCTGTTTTTT.

This chain links TRBV24-1 with TRBJ1-2; D remains unclear. Germline loops: CDR1 KGHDR, CDR2 SFDVKD. Trimming took off 5 bases at V and 8 bases at J, with 11 bases between the two ends. CDR3 size: 12 residues. The CDR3 loop is CATSVGSYGYTF. CDR3 nucleotides: TGTGCCACCAGTGTGGGGTCCTACGGCTACACCTTC.

Only a few counts were recorded for this clonotype. The rearrangement joins TRBV20-1 to TRBJ2-1; D perhaps matches TRBD2 (6 bases). The V gene's germline CDR1 is DFQATT and CDR2 SNEGSKA (reference sequence). The CDR3 sequence is 14 residues long. Trimming left V 7 bases short and J 0 bases short, with 13 bases between. CDR3 coding DNA: TGCAGTGTTATTAGCGGAAGCTCCTACAATGAGCAGTTCTTC. It codes for CSVISGSSYNEQFF.

This chain connects TRBV20-1 to TRBJ2-7, with D hard to call. This CDR3 comprises 14 residues. CDR1 and CDR2 from the germline V gene are DFQATT and SNEGSKA (reference sequence). Trimming removed 5 bases from V and 3 bases from J, with 17 bases in between. The CDR3 region has the DNA TGCAGTGCTGCAGACGCCCGACTTAGCTACGAGCAGTACTTC. Protein product: CSAADARLSYEQYF.

The sample holds a few counts of this clonotype. The chain carries TRBV20-1 and TRBJ1-4; D gene unclear. Trimming cost V 3 bases and J 7 bases, with 9 bases left between them. The germline V gene has CDR1 DFQATT and CDR2 SNEGSKA (reference sequence). The CDR3 spans 12 residues. DNA for the CDR3: TGCAGTGCTAGTTACAGAGGTGAAAAACTGTTTTTT. Protein sequence: CSASYRGEKLFF.

V gene TRBV4-1 combines with J gene TRBJ2-1; D may be TRBD2 (6 bases). This CDR3 region has 16 residues. Germline V gene sequence: CDR1 MGHRA, CDR2 YSYEKL. V was shortened by 1 base and J by 1 base, with 11 bases between the two germline ends. The CDR3 sequence: CASSQGTTPSYNEQFF. The CDR3 nucleotides are TGCGCCAGCAGCCAAGGGACTACCCCTTCCTACAATGAGCAGTTCTTC.

The rearrangement links TRBV6-2 or TRBV6-3 to TRBJ2-7; D is perhaps TRBD1 (6 bases). The CDR3 has 15 residues. Germline loops: CDR1 MNHEY, CDR2 SVGEGT. Trimming removed 0 bases at V and 4 bases at J, with 13 bases between. The CDR3 DNA is TGTGCCAGCAGTTACTCGGTCAGGGGCGGGTACGAGCAGTACTTC. This codes for CASSYSVRGGYEQYF.

This clonotype was detected once. A much bigger clone sits one base away, suggesting this may be a read error. V and J are TRBV20-1 and TRBJ2-5; TRBD2 aligns across 11 bases. The CDR3 runs 12 residues. Germline CDR1 reads DFQATT; CDR2 reads SNEGSKA (reference sequence). CDR3 sequence reads: CSTSGGVETQYF. CDR3 DNA sequence: TGCAGCACTAGCGGGGGTGTGGAGACCCAGTACTTC.

The rearrangement links TRBV7-2 to TRBJ2-5, with 8 bases identical to TRBD1. This CDR3 is 15 amino acids long. Germline assignment: CDR1 SGHTA and CDR2 FQGNSA. V was clipped by 4 bases and J by 11 bases; unmatched bases: 15. The CDR3 loop reads CASSSRQGRISEQYF. For the CDR3, the DNA is TGTGCCAGCAGCTCCAGACAGGGGAGAATTAGTGAGCAGTACTTC.

V is TRBV4-2 and J is TRBJ2-4; D unresolved. Germline V gives CDR1 LGHNA, CDR2 YNFKEQ. With 3 bases removed from V and 7 bases from J, the gap between germline ends came to 16 bases. The CDR3 sequence is 15 residues long. CDR3 amino acids: CASSQAGETGNIQYF. CDR3 bases: TGTGCCAGCAGCCAGGCTGGAGAAACCGGGAACATTCAGTACTTC.

The J gene is TRBJ1-2, the V gene TRBV24-1, with TRBD1 matching over 7 bases. The CDR3 loop spans 11 amino acids. The germline V gene encodes CDR1 KGHDR and CDR2 SFDVKD. With 9 bases clipped from V and 8 bases from J, the junction kept 5 bases outside the gene matches. CDR3 coding DNA: TGTGCCACCTGGGACAGCCGGGGCTACACCTTC. It specifies CATWDSRGYTF.

The chain joins TRBV20-1 to TRBJ2-6; TRBD2 matches 15 bases. Germline assignment: CDR1 DFQATT and CDR2 SNEGSKA (reference sequence). With V trimmed by 6 bases and J by 2 bases, 2 bases remained unmatched. The CDR3 length is 16 residues. CDR3 nucleotide sequence: TGCAGTGCAAGGACTAGCGGGGGGGCTGGGGCCAACGTCCTGACTTTC. Its protein is CSARTSGGAGANVLTF.

In this sample, this clonotype turned up a few times. V gene TRBV21-1 combines with J gene TRBJ1-4. TRBV21-1 is a pseudogene. The CDR3 consists of 10 residues. DNA for the CDR3: TGTGCCACTCCCGATGAAAAACTGTTTTTT. This sequence encodes CATPDEKLFF.

The chain joins TRBV9 to TRBJ2-3; TRBD2 might be the D (6 bases). The V end lost 3 bases, the J end lost 6 bases, and 14 bases lay between the germline ends. CDR3 length: 14 residues. CDR1 is SGDLS, CDR2 YYNGEE, per germline. The CDR3 DNA follows: TGTGCCAGCAGCGCGGGACTCCTGGGGGATACGCAGTATTTT. As protein: CASSAGLLGDTQYF.

This clonotype was seen ten or more times. The V gene is TRBV7-2, the J gene TRBJ1-5, with a possible D match to TRBD1 (5 bases). CDR1 and CDR2 from the germline V gene are SGHTA and FQGNSA. The CDR3 has 13 residues. V was cut by 2 bases and J by 7 bases, with 9 bases left in between. CDR3 sequence reads: CASSLRRDQPQHF. For the CDR3, the DNA is TGTGCCAGCAGCTTAAGGAGGGACCAGCCCCAGCATTTT.